This section outlines one TCR beta chain sequence together with its context. The authors' processing: Reference gene primers were amplified, and this amplification served to estimate nucleated cell counts. The assay was immunoSEQ multiplex PCR, and TCRdb's table has in-frame clones only and misses some. That table supplies the V and J calls and clone size; D and trimming were determined from the DNA. Of about 80,000 clones in the sample, around 91% were seen once. The data belong to a study of blood T cell repertoires in COVID-19. Background on the study: COVID-19 samples from acute and convalescent phases originated in the United States, Italy and Spain. From T cells, B-cell-depleted T cells, or PBMCs came the material, which was cDNA or gDNA.

Germline CDR1 is MNHEY and CDR2 is SVGAGI. This CDR3 comprises 13 residues. The germline V and J ends were trimmed by 5 bases and 7 bases, with 14 bases remaining between them. The sequence was collected from a woman aged 80 or older with active or convalescent COVID-19. Sequencing was carried out using peripheral blood. This rearrangement joins TRBV6-5 to TRBJ1-1; D possibly corresponds to TRBD1 (6 bases). The CDR3 DNA follows: TGTGCCAGCAGTCGACAGGCAGCCAGTGAAGCTTTCTTT. Protein sequence: CASSRQAASEAFF.